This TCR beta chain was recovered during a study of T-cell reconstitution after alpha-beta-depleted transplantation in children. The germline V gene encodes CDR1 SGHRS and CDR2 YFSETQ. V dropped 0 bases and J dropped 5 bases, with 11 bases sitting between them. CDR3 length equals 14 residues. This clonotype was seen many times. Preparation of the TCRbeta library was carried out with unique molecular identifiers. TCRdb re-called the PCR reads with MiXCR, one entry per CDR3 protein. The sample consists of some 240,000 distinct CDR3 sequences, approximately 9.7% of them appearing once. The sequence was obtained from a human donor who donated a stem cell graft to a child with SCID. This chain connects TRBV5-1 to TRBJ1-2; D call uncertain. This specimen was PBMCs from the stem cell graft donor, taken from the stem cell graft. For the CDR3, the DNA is TGCGCCAGCAGCTTGGAATCCCCTGGGTATGGCTACACCTTC. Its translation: CASSLESPGYGYTF.